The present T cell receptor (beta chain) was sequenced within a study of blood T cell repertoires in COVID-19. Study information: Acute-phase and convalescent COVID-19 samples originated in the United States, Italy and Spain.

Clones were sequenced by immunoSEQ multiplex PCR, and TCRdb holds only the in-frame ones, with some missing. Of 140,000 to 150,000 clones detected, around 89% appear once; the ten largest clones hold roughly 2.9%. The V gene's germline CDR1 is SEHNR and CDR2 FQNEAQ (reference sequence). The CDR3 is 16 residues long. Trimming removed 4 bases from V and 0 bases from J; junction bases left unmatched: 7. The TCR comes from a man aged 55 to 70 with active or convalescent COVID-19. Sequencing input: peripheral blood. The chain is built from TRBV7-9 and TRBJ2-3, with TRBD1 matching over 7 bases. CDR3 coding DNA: TGTGCCAGCAGCTACTACAGGGGTACTAGCACAGATACGCAGTATTTT. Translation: CASSYYRGTSTDTQYF.